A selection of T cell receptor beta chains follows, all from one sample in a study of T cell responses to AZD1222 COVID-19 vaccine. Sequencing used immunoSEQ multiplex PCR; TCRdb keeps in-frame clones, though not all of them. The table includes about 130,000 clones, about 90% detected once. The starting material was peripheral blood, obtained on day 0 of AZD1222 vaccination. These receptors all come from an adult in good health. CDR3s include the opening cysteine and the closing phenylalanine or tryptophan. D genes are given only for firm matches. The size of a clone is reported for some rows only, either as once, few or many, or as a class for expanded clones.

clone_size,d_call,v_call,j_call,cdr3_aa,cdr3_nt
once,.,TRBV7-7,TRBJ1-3,CASSRTGGFEDTIYF,TGTGCCAGCAGCCGTACAGGTGGATTTGAGGACACCATATATTTT
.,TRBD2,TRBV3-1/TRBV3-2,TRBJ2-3,CASRKREGLTDTQYF,TGTGCCAGCAGGAAGAGGGAGGGACTCACAGATACGCAGTATTTT
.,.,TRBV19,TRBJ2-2,CASSIWGAPTGELFF,TGTGCCAGTAGTATCTGGGGAGCTCCTACCGGGGAGCTGTTTTTT
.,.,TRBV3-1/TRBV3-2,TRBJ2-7,CASSQARYEQYF,TGTGCCAGCAGCCAAGCCCGGTACGAGCAGTACTTC
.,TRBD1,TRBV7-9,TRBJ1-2,CASSLGQGGKDGYTF,TGTGCCAGCAGCTTAGGACAGGGTGGTAAGGATGGCTACACCTTC
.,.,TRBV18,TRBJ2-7,CASRPNQGRISYEQYF,TGTGCCAGCCGCCCAAATCAGGGAAGAATTTCCTACGAGCAGTACTTC
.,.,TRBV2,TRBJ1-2,CASTVVKSGGGYTF,TGTGCCAGCACGGTGGTTAAATCCGGGGGAGGCTACACCTTC
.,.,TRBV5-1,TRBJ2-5,CASSPTSRETQYF,TGCGCCAGCAGCCCGACTAGTCGGGAGACCCAGTACTTC
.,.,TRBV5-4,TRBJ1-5,CASSLEINQPQHF,TGTGCCAGCAGCCTAGAAATCAATCAGCCCCAGCATTTT
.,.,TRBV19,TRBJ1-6,CASSMPGRGSPLHF,TGTGCCAGTAGTATGCCGGGGAGAGGCTCACCCCTCCACTTT
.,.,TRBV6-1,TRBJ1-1,CASSEQARGEAFF,TGTGCCAGCAGTGAACAGGCGCGGGGAGAAGCTTTCTTT
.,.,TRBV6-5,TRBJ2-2,CASRGPNTGELFF,TGTGCCAGCAGAGGACCGAACACCGGGGAGCTGTTTTTT
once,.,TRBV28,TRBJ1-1,CASSTPYTEAFF,TGTGCCAGCAGTACACCCTACACTGAAGCTTTCTTT
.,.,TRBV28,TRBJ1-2,CASTDQVGNYGYTF,TGTGCCAGCACGGACCAGGTCGGAAACTATGGCTACACCTTC
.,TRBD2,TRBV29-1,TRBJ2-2,CSVDSPSGTNTGELFF,TGCAGCGTTGATTCGCCTAGCGGGACCAACACCGGGGAGCTGTTTTTT
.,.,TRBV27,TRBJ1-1,CASSLWGGVSSTEAFF,TGTGCCAGCAGTTTATGGGGGGGAGTATCTAGCACTGAAGCTTTCTTT